This T cell receptor beta chain was found in a study of T cells after posttransplantation cyclophosphamide. Overall study results and limits: Donor-recipient repertoire similarity was low at 1-2 months, rising over year one. Tissue-infiltrating T cells from skin or gut overlapped little with blood T cells. TRB clonality was highly associated with recipient CMV seropositivity and reactivation.

Of note for this clone: Its antigen is unidentified.

This CDR3 region has 13 residues. Trimming removed 5 bases at V and 5 bases at J, with 13 bases between. Germline values: CDR1 PRHDT, CDR2 FYEKMQ (reference sequence). Treatment was busulfan-fludarabine conditioning, a marrow graft, and cyclophosphamide on days +3 and +4. Sequencing was performed with immunoSEQ multiplex PCR; in TCRdb, only in-frame clones are kept and a portion is missing. This table holds approximately 11,000 clones, approximately 86% found once. The sequence came from a male patient aged 25 to 39 who received an allogeneic stem cell transplant from a related donor, was CMV-positive, and had acute GVHD only. Part of the T cells may come from the graft donor. This rearrangement joins TRBV13 to TRBJ2-7; TRBD2 is a possible D gene (6 bases). This sample comprised CD4+ T cells sorted from PBMCs, obtained after allogeneic stem cell transplant with posttransplant cyclophosphamide. The CDR3 reads CASSLSGVHEQYF. The DNA for the CDR3 is TGTGCCAGCAGCCTGTCGGGGGTCCACGAGCAGTACTTC.